The source of this T cell receptor beta chain is a study of T-cell memory formation after mild COVID-19. Germline CDR1 GTSNPN, CDR2 SVGIG (reference sequence). Trimming cost V 0 bases and J 9 bases, with 4 bases left between them. The CDR3 covers 10 residues. Findings of the study overall: Within pre-infection memory, some responding clones were found, suggesting cross-reactive memory joined.

This clonotype showed up many times. Its antigen is not known. Barcoded TCR alpha and TCR beta cDNA libraries with UMIs came from 5'RACE using constant-segment primers. Each CDR3 protein is one row after TCRdb ran MiXCR on the 5' RACE reads. The table has fewer than 400,000 distinct CDR3 sequences, under 15% seen once. The sample was PBMCs or a T cell subset sorted from them (not recorded which). The sequence was obtained from a man younger than 35 who had mild COVID-19 (a few samples of this study predate the infection). Cell type and time point are not known. The V call is TRBV30, the J call TRBJ2-3; no reliable D call. The CDR3 DNA sequence: TGTGCCTGGAGTGTTCAGACGCAGTATTTT. Translated, it gives CAWSVQTQYF.